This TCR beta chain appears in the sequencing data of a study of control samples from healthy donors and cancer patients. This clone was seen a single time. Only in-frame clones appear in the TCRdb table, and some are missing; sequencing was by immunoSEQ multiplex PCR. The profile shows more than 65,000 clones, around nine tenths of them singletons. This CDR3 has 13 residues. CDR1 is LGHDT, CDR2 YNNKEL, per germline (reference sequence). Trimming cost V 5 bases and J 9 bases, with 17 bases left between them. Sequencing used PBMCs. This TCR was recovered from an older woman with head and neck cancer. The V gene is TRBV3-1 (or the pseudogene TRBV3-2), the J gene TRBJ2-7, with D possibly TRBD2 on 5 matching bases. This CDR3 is CASSSGSGEAQYF. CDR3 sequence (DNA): TGTGCCAGCAGCAGCGGATCCGGGGAAGCGCAGTACTTC.